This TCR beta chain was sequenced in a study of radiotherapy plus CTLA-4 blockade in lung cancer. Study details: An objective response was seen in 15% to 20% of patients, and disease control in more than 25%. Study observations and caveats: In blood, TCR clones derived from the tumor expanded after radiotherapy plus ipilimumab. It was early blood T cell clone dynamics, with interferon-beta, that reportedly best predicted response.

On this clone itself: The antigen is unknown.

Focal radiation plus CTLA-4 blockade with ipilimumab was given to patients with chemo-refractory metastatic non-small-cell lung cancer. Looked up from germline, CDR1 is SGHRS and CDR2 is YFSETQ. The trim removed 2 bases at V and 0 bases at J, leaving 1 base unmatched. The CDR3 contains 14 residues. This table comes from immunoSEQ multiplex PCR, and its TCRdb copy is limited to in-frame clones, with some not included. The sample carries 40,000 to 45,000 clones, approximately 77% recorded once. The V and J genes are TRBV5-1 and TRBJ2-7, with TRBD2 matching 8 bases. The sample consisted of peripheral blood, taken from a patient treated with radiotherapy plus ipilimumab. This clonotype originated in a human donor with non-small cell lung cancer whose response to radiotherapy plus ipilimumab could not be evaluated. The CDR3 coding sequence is TGCGCCAGCAGCTTAGGGACTAGCTCCTACGAGCAGTACTTC. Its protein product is CASSLGTSSYEQYF. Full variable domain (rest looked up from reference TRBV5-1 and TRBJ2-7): KAGVTQTPRYLIKTRGQQVTLSCSPISGHRSVSWYQQTPGQGLQFLFEYFSETQRNKGNFPGRFSGRQFSNSRSEMNVSTLELGDSALYLCASSLGTSSYEQYFGPGTRLTVT.